This T cell receptor (beta chain) came from a study of T cell responses to AZD1222 COVID-19 vaccine. General study results and limits: Clonal diversity was possibly underestimated, and white British individuals and females predominated among donors. At study baseline, merely several AZD1222 recipients were seropositive. Regions 160-218 and 743-854 dominated among vaccine-associated CD4 TCRs spanning spike.

There are a few counts of this clone. Its target is unknown. Method: immunoSEQ multiplex PCR; TCRdb's copy keeps in-frame clones and lacks some. This sample has 90,000 to 120,000 clones; over 80% occur once, and the top ten carry approximately 9%. This receptor was taken from an adult in good health. The starting material was peripheral blood, obtained on day 0 of AZD1222 vaccination.

The CDR3 spells CASSLARTGSYNEQFF. CDR3 nucleotide sequence: TGTGCCAGCAGCTTAGCGAGGACAGGGAGCTACAATGAGCAGTTCTTC. The V call is TRBV7-8, the J call TRBJ2-1, with 8 bases matching TRBD1. Looked up from germline, CDR1 is SGHVS and CDR2 is FQNEAQ. The ends lost 0 bases at V and 3 bases at J; junction bases unmatched: 4. The CDR3 length is 16 residues.